A selection of T cell receptor beta chains follows, all from one sample in a study of T cell responses to AZD1222 COVID-19 vaccine. Clones were sequenced by immunoSEQ multiplex PCR, and TCRdb holds only the in-frame ones, with some missing. Here the sample spans about 180,000 clones, 85% to 95% being singletons. The starting material was peripheral blood, obtained 28 days after the second dose of the MenACWY control vaccine. The receptors derive from an adult who received the MenACWY meningococcal vaccine as a control. CDR3s include the opening cysteine and the closing phenylalanine or tryptophan. D genes are given only for firm matches. Clone size, where shown, is once, few, many, or a class for clones that have expanded.

V gene,clone size,CDR3 length,D gene,J gene,CDR3 DNA,CDR3 protein
TRBV30,-,13,TRBD1,TRBJ1-4,TGTGCCTGGAGTGGACAGGGAAATGAAAAACTGTTTTTT,CAWSGQGNEKLFF
TRBV5-5,-,13,-,TRBJ1-2,TGTGCCAGCAGCCGAGAGGGTAACTATGGCTACACCTTC,CASSREGNYGYTF
TRBV2,-,17,TRBD1,TRBJ1-1,TGTGCCAGCAGTGGCCCGGGACAGGATTCTCTGAACACTGAAGCTTTCTTT,CASSGPGQDSLNTEAFF
TRBV30,-,16,TRBD1,TRBJ1-5,TGTGCCTGGAGTGTCGTGGGGACAGGGGGTCGACAGCCCCAGCATTTT,CAWSVVGTGGRQPQHF
TRBV3-1/TRBV3-2,-,19,TRBD1,TRBJ2-5,TGTGCCAGCAGCCCCAGATCCGGGACAGGGGGTGCTCGGGGAGAGACCCAGTACTTC,CASSPRSGTGGARGETQYF
TRBV4-2,-,15,TRBD2,TRBJ2-5,TGTGCCAGCAGCCAAGGTTCTAGCGGGGCCAAGACCCAGTACTTC,CASSQGSSGAKTQYF
TRBV2,-,15,TRBD2,TRBJ2-1,TGTGCCAGCAGTCCCTCTAGCGGGGAGTACAATGAGCAGTTCTTC,CASSPSSGEYNEQFF
TRBV30,once,15,-,TRBJ1-3,TGTGCCTGGAGCCACTCAGCCGAGACTGGAAACACCATATATTTT,CAWSHSAETGNTIYF
TRBV6-2/TRBV6-3,-,13,-,TRBJ2-4,TGTGCCAGCAGTTCTGTTGTTAAAAACATTCAGTACTTC,CASSSVVKNIQYF
TRBV7-9,-,16,-,TRBJ1-4,TGTGCCAGCAGCTTAGCGGAGGGGGGGACTAATGAAAAACTGTTTTTT,CASSLAEGGTNEKLFF
TRBV5-1,-,14,TRBD1,TRBJ1-4,TGCGCCAGCAGTAGGGATTCAGGGGGCGAAAAACTGTTTTTT,CASSRDSGGEKLFF
TRBV5-1,-,12,-,TRBJ2-7,TGCGCCAGCAGCTTGGCCGTAAACGAGCAGTACTTC,CASSLAVNEQYF
TRBV2,-,12,-,TRBJ2-1,TGTGCCAGCGGGGTAGAGTACAATGAGCAGTTCTTC,CASGVEYNEQFF
TRBV4-3,-,14,-,TRBJ1-1,TGCGCCAGCAGCCAACCTGGGTTGAACACTGAAGCTTTCTTT,CASSQPGLNTEAFF
TRBV3-1/TRBV3-2,-,12,-,TRBJ1-1,TGTGCCAGCAGCCAGGGGTCCACTGAAGCTTTCTTT,CASSQGSTEAFF
TRBV6-1,-,13,-,TRBJ1-1,TGTGCCAGCAGTGACCTGGCGGGAACTGAAGCTTTCTTT,CASSDLAGTEAFF
TRBV5-1,once,14,-,TRBJ1-2,TGCGCCAGCAGCTTGTCTGGGGGCGACTATGGCTACACCTTC,CASSLSGGDYGYTF
TRBV19,once,17,TRBD1,TRBJ1-5,TGTGCCAGTAAGACGAGGACAGGGACTTTGAGCAATCAGCCCCAGCATTTT,CASKTRTGTLSNQPQHF
TRBV6-1,-,15,TRBD1,TRBJ1-2,TGTGCCAGCAGTGAAGGGACAGGGGGCTTCTATGGCTACACCTTC,CASSEGTGGFYGYTF
TRBV18,once,17,TRBD1,TRBJ1-6,TGTGCCAGCTCACTTTTGGACAGGGCCACTGATAATTCACCCCTCCACTTT,CASSLLDRATDNSPLHF
TRBV7-9,-,16,TRBD2,TRBJ2-7,TGTGCCAGCAGCTTCGGACTAGCGGGGGGGCCCTACGAGCAGTACTTC,CASSFGLAGGPYEQYF
TRBV7-9,-,15,-,TRBJ2-6,TGTGCCAGCAGCTTAGGGGGGTTGAGGGCCAACGTCCTGACTTTC,CASSLGGLRANVLTF
TRBV6-4,-,14,TRBD1,TRBJ1-6,TGTGCCAGCAGCCGGGACAGGCTTAATTCACCCCTCCACTTT,CASSRDRLNSPLHF
TRBV2,-,13,-,TRBJ1-3,TGTGCCAGCAGTGTGACAGCCAGCAACACCATATATTTT,CASSVTASNTIYF
TRBV6-2/TRBV6-3,-,18,-,TRBJ2-1,TGTGCCAGCAGTTACCTCACTTACGGAGCGGCTACATACAATGAGCAGTTCTTC,CASSYLTYGAATYNEQFF
TRBV6-5,-,12,-,TRBJ1-1,TGTGCCAGCAGAGGGACAACGGGGGAAGCTTTCTTT,CASRGTTGEAFF
TRBV7-8,-,15,TRBD1,TRBJ2-7,TGTGCCAGCAGCGACCCCCTTGACAGGGGCTACGAGCAGTACTTC,CASSDPLDRGYEQYF
TRBV7-9,-,15,TRBD2,TRBJ2-7,TGTGCCAGCAGCCACGAGGGGACTAGCGGGTACGAGCAGTACTTC,CASSHEGTSGYEQYF
TRBV6-5,-,13,-,TRBJ1-2,TGTGCCAGCACTCCCCGGGGGGGCTATGGCTACACCTTC,CASTPRGGYGYTF
TRBV12-3/TRBV12-4,-,12,-,TRBJ2-7,TGTGCCAGCAGCTTACTCCGGAGCGAGCAGTACTTC,CASSLLRSEQYF
TRBV3-1/TRBV3-2,-,20,-,TRBJ1-2,TGTGCCAGCAGCCCCGGGCCTCTGCTCTACGGCAAGAGGCCAGGGAGGGGCTACACCTTC,CASSPGPLLYGKRPGRGYTF
TRBV5-1,-,15,TRBD2,TRBJ2-7,TGCGCCAGCAGCTTCGTGGCTAGCGGCACCTACGAGCAGTACTTC,CASSFVASGTYEQYF
TRBV29-1,-,11,-,TRBJ1-4,TGCAGCGGCAGGGAGGATGAAAAACTGTTTTTT,CSGREDEKLFF
TRBV4-3,-,14,-,TRBJ2-2,TGCGCCAGCAGCCAAGACACCAGAACCGGGGAGCTGTTTTTT,CASSQDTRTGELFF
TRBV19,-,12,TRBD2,TRBJ2-1,TGTGCCGCGGGGGGCCTCGACAATGAGCAGTTCTTC,CAAGGLDNEQFF
TRBV28,-,14,-,TRBJ1-3,TGTGCCAGCAGTCCTAGTTCGGCTGGAAACACCATATATTTT,CASSPSSAGNTIYF
TRBV30,-,14,-,TRBJ1-2,TGTGCCTGGAGTACCCTCCGCGGACAAGGGGACTACACCTTC,CAWSTLRGQGDYTF
TRBV30,-,12,-,TRBJ1-1,TGTGCCTGGAACCCGGGGGGAACTGAAGCTTTCTTT,CAWNPGGTEAFF
TRBV28,-,12,-,TRBJ2-1,TGTGCCAGCAGTAACGTCCTGAATGAGCAGTTCTTC,CASSNVLNEQFF
TRBV6-5,-,13,-,TRBJ1-1,TGTGCCAGCAGCGCCACAGTGAACACTGAAGCTTTCTTT,CASSATVNTEAFF
TRBV6-6,-,13,-,TRBJ1-4,TGTGCCAGCTCCTGGACGGAGAATGAAAAACTGTTTTTT,CASSWTENEKLFF
TRBV27,-,16,TRBD1,TRBJ1-5,TGTGCCAGCAGTTTATCGGGACAGCCAGTCGGGCAGCCCCAGCATTTT,CASSLSGQPVGQPQHF
TRBV27,-,15,TRBD2,TRBJ2-2,TGTGCCAGCATAGCGAGCGGGGGTCACACCGGGGAGCTGTTTTTT,CASIASGGHTGELFF
TRBV18,-,13,-,TRBJ1-1,TGTGCCAGCTCTCCCGCCCTGGCCACTGAAGCTTTCTTT,CASSPALATEAFF
TRBV12-3/TRBV12-4,-,13,-,TRBJ1-2,TGTGCCAGCAGTTTGGACCCCCGGTATGGCTACACCTTC,CASSLDPRYGYTF
TRBV27,-,15,TRBD1,TRBJ2-7,TGTGCCAGCAGTTTACGCGGGACAGGGGGCTACGAGCAGTACTTC,CASSLRGTGGYEQYF
TRBV2,-,11,-,TRBJ1-2,TGTGCCAGCAGTGGGGGGAGAGGCTACACCTTC,CASSGGRGYTF
TRBV12-3/TRBV12-4,-,12,TRBD1,TRBJ1-1,TGTGCCAGCAGGACTAGACAGGGGGGAGCTTTCTTT,CASRTRQGGAFF
TRBV4-3,-,15,-,TRBJ1-2,TGCGCCAGCAGCCAAGAAAGGGTGCGCTTGGGAGGCTACACCTTC,CASSQERVRLGGYTF
TRBV5-1,-,16,TRBD2,TRBJ2-1,TGCGCCAGCAGCTTGGAGGCGACTAGCGGTTACAATGAGCAGTTCTTC,CASSLEATSGYNEQFF
TRBV5-4,-,13,-,TRBJ2-2,TGTGCCAGCAGCTTAATGGGGACCGGGGAGCTGTTTTTT,CASSLMGTGELFF
TRBV6-1,-,17,-,TRBJ1-3,TGTGCCAGCAGTGCCCAATCGGGACTGCCCTCTGGAAACACCATATATTTT,CASSAQSGLPSGNTIYF
TRBV6-2/TRBV6-3,-,14,-,TRBJ1-6,TGTGCCAGCAGTCTACGAACGGCTTATTCACCCCTCCACTTT,CASSLRTAYSPLHF
TRBV2,-,11,-,TRBJ1-6,TGTGCCACCGGGGGGAATTCACCCCTCCACTTT,CATGGNSPLHF
TRBV2,-,13,-,TRBJ1-2,TGTGCCAGCCTATCAGGGAGTAACTATGGCTACACCTTC,CASLSGSNYGYTF